The 4 T cell receptor beta chains below come from one sample, sequenced in a study of early T cells in non-severe SARS-CoV-2 infection. TCRdb re-called the 5' RACE reads with MiXCR, one entry per CDR3 protein. The sample yields under 20,000 distinct CDR3 sequences, around 5.8% seen once. The material sequenced was whole blood, taken at baseline. Receptor source: an adult who was a healthcare worker with PCR-confirmed SARS-CoV-2 infection or an uninfected control (not recorded which).

The table lists this clonotype with many counts. This chain links TRBV7-2 with TRBJ1-4; TRBD1 agrees at 7 bases. Unmatched junction bases numbered 11, after V lost 5 bases and J lost 8 bases. CDR1 is SGHTA, CDR2 FQGNSA, per germline. CDR3 length: 15 amino acids. The DNA of the CDR3 is TGTGCCAGCAGCCACTCCAGGGGGGTAGGCGAAAAACTGTTTTTT. Translation: CASSHSRGVGEKLFF.

This clonotype was seen many times. V and J are TRBV12-3 or TRBV12-4 and TRBJ1-1, with TRBD1 identical over 7 bases. The J segment lost 5 bases and the V segment lost 5 bases, leaving 11 bases of the junction unmatched. This CDR3 spans 15 amino acids. The CDR3 here is CASSERGQSITEAFF. In nucleotides, the CDR3 is TGTGCCAGCAGTGAACGGGGACAGAGTATTACTGAAGCTTTCTTT.

This clonotype was counted many times. The chain links TRBV5-5 to TRBJ1-2; D gene unclear. This CDR3 region has 14 residues. CDR1 is SGHKS and CDR2 is YYEKEE in the germline V gene (reference sequence). The V and J ends lost 4 bases and 10 bases respectively, with 20 bases between them. CDR3 nucleotides: TGTGCCAGCAGCGCCGGACTGTTTGCGGGCGCCTACACCTTC. It codes for CASSAGLFAGAYTF. Together with reference TRBV5-5 and TRBJ1-2, the CDR3 gives the full variable domain: DAGVTQSPTHLIKTRGQQVTLRCSPISGHKSVSWYQQVLGQGPQFIFQYYEKEERGRGNFPDRFSARQFPNYSSELNVNALLLGDSALYLCASSAGLFAGAYTFGSGTRLTVV.

This clonotype was observed many times. The gene calls are TRBV11-2 and TRBJ1-2; D ambiguous. The germline V gene encodes CDR1 SGHAT and CDR2 FQNNGV. CDR3 length: 13 residues. The germline V and J ends were trimmed by 1 base and 2 bases, with 5 bases remaining between them. Here the CDR3 reads CASSLGTNYGYTF. The CDR3 nucleotides read TGTGCCAGCAGCTTAGGAACGAACTATGGCTACACCTTC.